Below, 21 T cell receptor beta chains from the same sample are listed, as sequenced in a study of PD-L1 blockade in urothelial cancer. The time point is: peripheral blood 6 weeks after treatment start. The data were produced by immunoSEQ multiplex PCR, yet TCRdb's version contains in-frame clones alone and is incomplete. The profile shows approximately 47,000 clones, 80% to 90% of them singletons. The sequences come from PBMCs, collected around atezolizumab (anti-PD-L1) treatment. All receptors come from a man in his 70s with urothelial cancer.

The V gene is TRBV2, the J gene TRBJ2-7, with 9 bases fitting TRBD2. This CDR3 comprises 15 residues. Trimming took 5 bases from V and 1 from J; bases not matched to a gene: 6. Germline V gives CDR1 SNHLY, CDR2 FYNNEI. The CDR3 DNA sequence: TGTGCCAGCAGTCCTCGACTAGCGGAGTCCTACGAGCAGTACTTC. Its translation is CASSPRLAESYEQYF.

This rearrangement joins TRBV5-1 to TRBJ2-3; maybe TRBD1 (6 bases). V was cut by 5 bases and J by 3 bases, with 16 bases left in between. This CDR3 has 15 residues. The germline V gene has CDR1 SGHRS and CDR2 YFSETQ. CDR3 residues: CASSFQGSLTDTQYF. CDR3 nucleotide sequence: TGCGCCAGCAGTTTCCAGGGGTCCCTTACAGATACGCAGTATTTT.

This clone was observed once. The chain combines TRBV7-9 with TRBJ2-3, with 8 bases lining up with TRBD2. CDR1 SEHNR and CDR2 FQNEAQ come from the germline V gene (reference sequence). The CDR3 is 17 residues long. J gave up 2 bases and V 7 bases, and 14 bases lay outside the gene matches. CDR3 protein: CASKSPIAGYHTDTQYF. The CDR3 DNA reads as TGTGCCAGCAAAAGTCCAATAGCGGGATACCACACAGATACGCAGTATTTT.

The CDR3 nucleotides read TGTGCCAGCAGGCCACGACAGGGGATGAACACTGAAGCTTTCTTT. This gives the protein CASRPRQGMNTEAFF. The rearrangement uses TRBV2 and TRBJ1-1; 8 positions match TRBD1. J gave up 0 bases and V 6 bases, and 6 bases lay outside the gene matches. Germline V lookup: CDR1 SNHLY, CDR2 FYNNEI. This CDR3 contains 15 residues.

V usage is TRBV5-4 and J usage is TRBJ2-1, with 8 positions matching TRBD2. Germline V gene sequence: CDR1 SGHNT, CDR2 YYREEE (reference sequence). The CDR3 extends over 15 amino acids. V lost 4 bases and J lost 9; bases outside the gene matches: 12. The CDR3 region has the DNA TGTGCCAGCAGCGCGGGAGGCTCATTTGTTAGTGAGCAGTTCTTC. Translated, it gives CASSAGGSFVSEQFF.

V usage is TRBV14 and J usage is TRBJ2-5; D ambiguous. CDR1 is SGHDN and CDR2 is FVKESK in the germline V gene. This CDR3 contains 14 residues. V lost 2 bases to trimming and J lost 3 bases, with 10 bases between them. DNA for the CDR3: TGTGCCAGCAGCCAAAAGCAAATAAAAGAGACCCAGTACTTC. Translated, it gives CASSQKQIKETQYF. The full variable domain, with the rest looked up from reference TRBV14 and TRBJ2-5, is EAGVTQFPSHSVIEKGQTVTLRCDPISGHDNLYWYRRVMGKEIKFLLHFVKESKQDESGMPNNRFLAERTGGTYSTLKVQPAELEDSGVYFCASSQKQIKETQYFGPGTRLLVL.

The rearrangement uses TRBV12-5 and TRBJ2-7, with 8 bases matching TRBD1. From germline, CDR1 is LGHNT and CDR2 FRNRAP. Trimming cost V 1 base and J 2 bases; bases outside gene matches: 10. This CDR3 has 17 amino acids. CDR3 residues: CASGLASGTGSTYEQYF. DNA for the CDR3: TGTGCTAGTGGTTTGGCCTCTGGGACAGGAAGCACCTACGAGCAGTACTTC.

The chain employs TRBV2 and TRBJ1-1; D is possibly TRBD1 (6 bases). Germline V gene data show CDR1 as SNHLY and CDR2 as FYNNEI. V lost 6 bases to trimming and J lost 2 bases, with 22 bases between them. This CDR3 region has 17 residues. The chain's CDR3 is CASRGEYPGTPNTEAFF. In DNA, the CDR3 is TGTGCCAGCAGAGGCGAGTATCCCGGGACACCTAACACTGAAGCTTTCTTT.

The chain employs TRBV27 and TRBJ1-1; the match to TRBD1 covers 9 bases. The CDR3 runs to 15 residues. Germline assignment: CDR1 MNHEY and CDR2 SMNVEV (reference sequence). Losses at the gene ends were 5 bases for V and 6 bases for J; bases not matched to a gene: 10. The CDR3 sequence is CASSLNGDRASEAFF. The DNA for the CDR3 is TGTGCCAGCAGTCTGAATGGGGACAGGGCGTCTGAAGCTTTCTTT.

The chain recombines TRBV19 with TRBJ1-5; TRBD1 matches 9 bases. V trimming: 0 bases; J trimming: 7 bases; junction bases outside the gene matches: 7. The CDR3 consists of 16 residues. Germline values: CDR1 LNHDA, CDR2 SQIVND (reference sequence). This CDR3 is CASSIEGTGRGQPQHF. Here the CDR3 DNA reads TGTGCCAGTAGTATAGAGGGGACAGGGAGAGGGCAGCCCCAGCATTTT.

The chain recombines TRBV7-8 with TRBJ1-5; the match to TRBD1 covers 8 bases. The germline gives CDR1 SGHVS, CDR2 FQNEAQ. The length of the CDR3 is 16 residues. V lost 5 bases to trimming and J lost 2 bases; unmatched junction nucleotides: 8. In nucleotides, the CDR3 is TGTGCCAGCAGCACGGAGACAGGGGCCGGCAATCAGCCCCAGCATTTT. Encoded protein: CASSTETGAGNQPQHF.

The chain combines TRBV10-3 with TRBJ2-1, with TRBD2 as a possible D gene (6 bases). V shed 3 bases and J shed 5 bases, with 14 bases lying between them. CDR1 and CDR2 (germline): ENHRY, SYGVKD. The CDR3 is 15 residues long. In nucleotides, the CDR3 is TGTGCCATCAGTGACCCTGCGGGGATCCACAATGAGCAGTTCTTC. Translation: CAISDPAGIHNEQFF.

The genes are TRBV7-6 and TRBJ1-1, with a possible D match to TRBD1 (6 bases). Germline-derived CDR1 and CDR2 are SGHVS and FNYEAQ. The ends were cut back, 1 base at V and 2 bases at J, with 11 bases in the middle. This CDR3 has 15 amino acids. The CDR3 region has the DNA TGTGCCAGCAGCTTAGTAGAGGGGGATAACACTGAAGCTTTCTTT. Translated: CASSLVEGDNTEAFF.

The CDR3 DNA reads TGTGCCAGCAGTGGGCAGGAGAACACTGAAGCTTTCTTT. Translating gives CASSGQENTEAFF. V is TRBV27 and J is TRBJ1-1; D is unclear. There are 13 residues in the CDR3. V dropped 5 bases and J dropped 1 base, with 8 bases sitting between them. Germline CDR1 is MNHEY and CDR2 is SMNVEV (reference sequence).

CDR3 region: CASSDTWGEYEQFF. CDR3 nucleotide sequence: TGTGCCAGCAGTGACACCTGGGGGGAGTATGAGCAGTTCTTC. This chain joins TRBV6-4 and TRBJ2-1, with D perhaps matching TRBD2 (6 bases). The CDR3 covers 14 residues. V gave up 2 bases and J gave up 8 bases, with 13 bases separating them. Germline CDR1 and CDR2: MRHNA and SNTAGT.

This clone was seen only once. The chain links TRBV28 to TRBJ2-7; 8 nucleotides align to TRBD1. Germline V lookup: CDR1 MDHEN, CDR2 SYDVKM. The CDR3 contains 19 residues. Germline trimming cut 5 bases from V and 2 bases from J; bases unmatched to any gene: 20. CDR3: CASSRLIPGQDYQPYEQYF. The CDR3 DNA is TGTGCCAGCAGTCGCCTTATACCGGGACAGGACTACCAACCCTACGAGCAGTACTTC.

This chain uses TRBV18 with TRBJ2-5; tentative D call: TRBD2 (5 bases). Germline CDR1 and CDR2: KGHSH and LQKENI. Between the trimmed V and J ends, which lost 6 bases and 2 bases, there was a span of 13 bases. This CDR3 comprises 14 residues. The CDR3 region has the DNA TGTGCCAGCTCCCCTTCTAGGGAGCAAGAGACCCAGTACTTC. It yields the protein CASSPSREQETQYF.

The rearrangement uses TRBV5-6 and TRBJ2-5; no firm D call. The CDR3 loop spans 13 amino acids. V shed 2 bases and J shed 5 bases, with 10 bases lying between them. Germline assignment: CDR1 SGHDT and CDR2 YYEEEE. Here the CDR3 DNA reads TGTGCCAGCAGCTTAATGAGCGAGGAGACCCAGTACTTC. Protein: CASSLMSEETQYF.

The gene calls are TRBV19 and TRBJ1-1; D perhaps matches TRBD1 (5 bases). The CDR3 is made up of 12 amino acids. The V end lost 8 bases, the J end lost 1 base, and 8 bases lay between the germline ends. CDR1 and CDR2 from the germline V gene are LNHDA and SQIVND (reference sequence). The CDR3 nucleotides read TGTGCCAGTGGAACAGGGAACACTGAAGCTTTCTTT. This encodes CASGTGNTEAFF.

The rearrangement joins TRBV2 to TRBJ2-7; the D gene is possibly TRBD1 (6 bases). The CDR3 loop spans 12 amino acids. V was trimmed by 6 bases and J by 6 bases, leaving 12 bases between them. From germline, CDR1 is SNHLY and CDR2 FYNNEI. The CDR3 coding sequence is TGTGCCAGCAGGGAGTTGGGGGCCGAGCAGTACTTC. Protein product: CASRELGAEQYF.

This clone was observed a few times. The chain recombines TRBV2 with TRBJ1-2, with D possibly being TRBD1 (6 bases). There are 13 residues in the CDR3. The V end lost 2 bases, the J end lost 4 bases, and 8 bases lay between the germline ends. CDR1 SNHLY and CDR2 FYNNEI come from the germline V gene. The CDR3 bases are TGTGCCAGCAGTGAACAGGGGAGCTATGGCTACACCTTC. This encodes CASSEQGSYGYTF. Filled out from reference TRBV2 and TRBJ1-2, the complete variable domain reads EPEVTQTPSHQVTQMGQEVILRCVPISNHLYFYWYRQILGQKVEFLVSFYNNEISEKSEIFDDQFSVERPDGSNFTLKIRSTKLEDSAMYFCASSEQGSYGYTFGSGTRLTVV.